Each of the 32 T cell receptor beta chains below was sequenced from the same sample in a study of T cells in Graves' hyperthyroidism and ophthalmopathy. Amplification of TCR beta CDR3 regions used RNA as the template. The primer set for the first-round RT-PCR of the TCR CDR3 was HTBI. A single record per CDR3 protein comes from TCRdb applying MiXCR to the multiplex PCR reads. This table has a few hundred thousand distinct CDR3 sequences, 16% appearing once. Sequenced sample: blood. Receptor source: a middle-aged woman with Graves' ophthalmopathy.

This clonotype was observed many times. The chain couples TRBV20-1 to TRBJ1-4; 7 nucleotides agree with TRBD1. V shed 4 bases, J shed 5 bases, and the junction held 4 bases outside the gene matches. The germline V gene has CDR1 DFQATT and CDR2 SNEGSKA (reference sequence). The CDR3 loop spans 13 amino acids. In DNA, the CDR3 is TGCAGTGCTACTCCAGGGGGGAATGAAAAACTGTTTTTT. Its translation: CSATPGGNEKLFF.

The gene calls are TRBV7-9 and TRBJ2-3; TRBD1 agrees at 7 bases. V was clipped by 1 base and J by 4 bases; unmatched bases: 8. The CDR3 length is 16 residues. Germline CDR1 reads SEHNR; CDR2 reads FQNEAQ (reference sequence). The CDR3 is CASSLGRQGGSDTQYF. CDR3 in DNA: TGTGCCAGCAGCTTAGGACGACAGGGTGGATCAGATACGCAGTATTTT.

The table lists this clonotype with many counts. The chain has TRBV28 and TRBJ2-2, with 9 bases identical to TRBD2. Germline V gene lookup returns CDR1 MDHEN and CDR2 SYDVKM. V was clipped by 4 bases and J by 7 bases; unmatched bases: 10. The CDR3 runs 16 residues. CDR3 loop: CASSSPASGEGGELFF. CDR3 nucleotide sequence: TGTGCCAGCAGTTCGCCGGCTAGCGGGGAAGGCGGGGAGCTGTTTTTT.

This clonotype was seen ten or more times. This chain uses TRBV6-1 with TRBJ2-5; 14 bases match TRBD2. Germline V gene data show CDR1 as MNHNS and CDR2 as SASEGT. The CDR3 runs to 16 residues. Trimming at V came to 5 bases and at J to 4 bases, leaving 6 bases not matched to a gene. CDR3 region: CASSSGTSGGRETQYF. For the CDR3, the DNA is TGTGCCAGCAGTTCCGGGACTAGCGGGGGTCGAGAGACCCAGTACTTC.

Of note for this clonotype: A single base separates this from a much larger clone, so it may be a read error. This chain joins TRBV2 and TRBJ1-1; no definite D call. The germline gives CDR1 SNHLY, CDR2 FYNNEI. This CDR3 is built from 15 residues. The V gene lost 2 bases and the J gene lost 1 base, with 11 bases spanning the gap. CDR3 sequence: CASSEIDPANTEAFF. Here the CDR3 DNA reads TGTGCCAGCAGTGAAATCGATCCAGCGAACACTGAAGCTTTCTTT. Looking up the rest from reference TRBV2 and TRBJ1-1 gives the full variable domain: EPEVTQTPSHQVTQMGQEVILRCVPISNHLYFYWYRQILGQKVEFLVSFYNNEISEKSEIFDDQFSVERPDGSNFTLKIRSTKLEDSAMYFCASSEIDPANTEAFFGQGTRLTVV.

This clonotype was recorded at least ten times. The chain carries TRBV2 and TRBJ2-7, with D hard to call. The V gene lost 7 bases and the J gene lost 5 bases, with 15 bases spanning the gap. Looked up from germline, CDR1 is SNHLY and CDR2 is FYNNEI. This CDR3 is built from 13 residues. For the CDR3, the DNA is TGTGCCAGCAAGGTGGTAGGAACGCACGAGCAGTACTTC. Its protein product is CASKVVGTHEQYF.

This clonotype occurred many times. CDR3 residues: CASSEGRGTEAFF. DNA for the CDR3: TGTGCCAGCAGTGAGGGCAGGGGCACTGAAGCTTTCTTT. The chain couples TRBV6-1 to TRBJ1-1, with D perhaps TRBD1 (6 bases). Germline assignment: CDR1 MNHNS and CDR2 SASEGT. The V end lost 3 bases, the J end lost 4 bases, and 9 bases lay between the germline ends. The CDR3 is 13 residues long.

The V and J genes are TRBV20-1 and TRBJ1-5; unclear D gene. With 2 bases removed from V and 3 bases from J, the gap between germline ends came to 14 bases. Germline V gene lookup returns CDR1 DFQATT and CDR2 SNEGSKA (reference sequence). CDR3 length: 15 amino acids. CDR3 DNA: TGCAGTGCTAGAAAACCCGGGCCGATCAATCAGCCCCAGCATTTT. Translating it yields CSARKPGPINQPQHF.

This clonotype was recorded at least ten times. This sequence joins TRBV28 and TRBJ1-5, with D perhaps matching TRBD1 (5 bases). Germline-derived CDR1 and CDR2 are MDHEN and SYDVKM. Trimming took off 10 bases at V and 7 bases at J, with 14 bases between the two ends. The CDR3 is made up of 12 amino acids. In DNA form, the CDR3 reads TGTGCCATCTTCAGGGTGGGGCAGCCCCAGCATTTT. This translates into CAIFRVGQPQHF.

The rearrangement links TRBV6-5 to TRBJ2-6; 8 positions agree with TRBD2. Germline CDR1 and CDR2: MNHEY and SVGAGI. V lost 4 bases to trimming and J lost 5 bases; unmatched junction nucleotides: 4. The CDR3 sequence is 15 residues long. The CDR3 loop is CASSSSGSRANVLTF. The CDR3 DNA follows: TGTGCCAGCAGTTCGAGCGGGAGTAGGGCCAACGTCCTGACTTTC.

A few counts support this clonotype. The chain carries TRBV20-1 and TRBJ2-1; D tentatively fits TRBD1 or TRBD2 (6 bases each). Looked up from germline, CDR1 is DFQATT and CDR2 is SNEGSKA (reference sequence). This CDR3 region has 13 residues. The V end lost 3 bases, the J end lost 4 bases, and 10 bases lay between the germline ends. The CDR3, as DNA: TGCAGTGCTAGGAGGGGGGATTACAATGAGCAGTTCTTC. Protein product: CSARRGDYNEQFF.

This clonotype was recorded at least ten times. The V and J genes are TRBV13 and TRBJ2-1, with 8 bases matching TRBD1. Germline CDR1 and CDR2: PRHDT and FYEKMQ (reference sequence). The CDR3 loop spans 21 amino acids. The trim removed 5 bases at V and 2 bases at J, leaving 23 bases unmatched. CDR3 protein: CASSPRYLDREVNAAYNEQFF. In DNA, the CDR3 is TGTGCCAGCAGCCCCCGCTACTTGGACAGGGAGGTTAATGCGGCCTACAATGAGCAGTTCTTC.

This clonotype was found many times. This chain uses TRBV5-1 with TRBJ2-1; no clear D gene. V was clipped by 0 bases and J by 8 bases, with 12 bases between them. Germline CDR1 and CDR2: SGHRS and YFSETQ. The length of the CDR3 is 14 residues. The CDR3 DNA reads TGCGCCAGCAGCTTGGGACACCCTTTCGATGAGCAGTTCTTC. Its translation is CASSLGHPFDEQFF.

This clonotype was recorded many times. The chain links TRBV2 to TRBJ2-1; the D gene is possibly TRBD1 (6 bases). This CDR3 region has 14 residues. V lost 3 bases and J lost 10, with 16 bases in between. The germline V gene encodes CDR1 SNHLY and CDR2 FYNNEI. CDR3 region: CASSEGGGSWEQFF. CDR3 nucleotides: TGTGCCAGCAGTGAGGGTGGGGGCTCTTGGGAGCAGTTCTTC.

This clonotype was picked up many times. The gene calls are TRBV6-5 and TRBJ2-5, with a tentative D call TRBD2 (6 bases). In germline, CDR1 is MNHEY, CDR2 SVGAGI. This CDR3 has 14 amino acids. Trimming removed 0 bases at V and 3 bases at J, with 8 bases between. The CDR3 sequence: CASSYSTGEETQYF. CDR3 in DNA: TGTGCCAGCAGTTACTCGACGGGGGAAGAGACCCAGTACTTC.

This clonotype was seen at least ten times. This chain uses TRBV7-9 with TRBJ2-1; D possibly corresponds to TRBD1 (6 bases). There are 13 residues in the CDR3. The ends were cut back, 5 bases at V and 4 bases at J, with 9 bases in the middle. Germline CDR1 reads SEHNR; CDR2 reads FQNEAQ (reference sequence). The CDR3: CASSPTGYNEQFF. The CDR3 nucleotides are TGTGCCAGCAGCCCGACAGGTTACAATGAGCAGTTCTTC.

This clonotype came up a few times. V is TRBV7-9 and J is TRBJ2-5; the match to TRBD2 covers 9 bases. The CDR3 extends over 17 amino acids. The V gene end was trimmed by 1 base and the J gene end by 4 bases; junction bases not matched to a gene: 10. The germline gives CDR1 SEHNR, CDR2 FQNEAQ (reference sequence). The CDR3 nucleotides read TGTGCCAGCAGCTTAGGAGCGGGAGGCTCTCCGAGAGAGACCCAGTACTTC. As protein: CASSLGAGGSPRETQYF.

In its sample, this clonotype was seen a few times. The chain links TRBV7-6 to TRBJ1-3; D is uncertain. Germline CDR1 SGHVS, CDR2 FNYEAQ. Trimming shortened V by 8 bases and J by 0 bases, and 11 bases separated the two germline ends. The CDR3 is 14 amino acids. The CDR3 region is CASSGSSSGNTIYF. CDR3 DNA sequence: TGTGCCAGCTCGGGTTCGTCCTCTGGAAACACCATATATTTT.

V gene TRBV15 combines with J gene TRBJ1-5; maybe TRBD1 (6 bases). The CDR3 extends over 15 amino acids. Germline lookup yields CDR1 LNHNV and CDR2 YYDKDF (reference sequence). The V end lost 0 bases, the J end lost 8 bases, and 14 bases lay between the germline ends. The CDR3 coding sequence is TGTGCCACCAGCAGAGACGCGTCTGGGGGCGAGCCCCAGCATTTT. As protein: CATSRDASGGEPQHF.

This clonotype came up a few times. The chain joins TRBV5-5 to TRBJ2-7, with D perhaps matching TRBD1 (5 bases). This CDR3 spans 14 amino acids. V dropped 4 bases and J dropped 0 bases, with 11 bases sitting between them. Looked up from germline, CDR1 is SGHKS and CDR2 is YYEKEE (reference sequence). The CDR3 DNA follows: TGTGCCAGCAGCCCGATACAGGTCTCCTACGAGCAGTACTTC. This gives the protein CASSPIQVSYEQYF.

This clonotype turned up a few times. The V gene is TRBV19, the J gene TRBJ2-3, with 10 positions matching TRBD1. From germline, CDR1 is LNHDA and CDR2 SQIVND (reference sequence). The CDR3 sequence is 14 residues long. V lost 8 bases, J lost 3 bases, and 5 bases stayed unmatched. The CDR3 sequence is CASARQGATDTQYF. The CDR3 region has the DNA TGTGCCAGTGCACGACAGGGGGCAACAGATACGCAGTATTTT.

Many counts were recorded for this clonotype. This chain links TRBV20-1 with TRBJ1-5; 7 bases are a match to TRBD1. The V gene end was trimmed by 3 bases and the J gene end by 0 bases; junction bases not matched to a gene: 2. Germline V CDR1 and CDR2: DFQATT, SNEGSKA (reference sequence). The CDR3 runs to 14 residues. The CDR3 DNA sequence: TGCAGTGCTAGTAGGGGGCATAGCAATCAGCCCCAGCATTTT. Encoded protein: CSASRGHSNQPQHF.

This chain joins TRBV20-1 and TRBJ1-2; D possibly corresponds to TRBD1 (5 bases). V lost 3 bases and J lost 3, with 14 bases in between. This CDR3 is built from 14 residues. The V gene's germline CDR1 is DFQATT and CDR2 SNEGSKA (reference sequence). This CDR3 is CSARGSGGDYGYTF. As DNA, the CDR3 is TGCAGTGCTAGGGGTAGCGGGGGGGACTATGGCTACACCTTC.

This clonotype was seen many times. The rearrangement uses TRBV3-1 and TRBJ1-2; no definite D call. CDR3 size: 13 residues. CDR1 LGHDT and CDR2 YNNKEL come from the germline V gene (reference sequence). The V gene lost 1 base and the J gene lost 3 bases, with 6 bases spanning the gap. The CDR3, as DNA: TGTGCCAGCAGCCAAGCAGGTTACTATGGCTACACCTTC. Translating gives CASSQAGYYGYTF.

This clonotype was counted only a few times. The chain couples TRBV7-9 to TRBJ1-2; a possible D gene is TRBD1 (6 bases). The V end lost 7 bases, the J end lost 14 bases, and 23 bases lay between the germline ends. This CDR3 is built from 13 residues. The germline CDR1 and CDR2 sequences are SEHNR and FQNEAQ (reference sequence). The CDR3 here is CASTPQNRAPFTF. CDR3 sequence (DNA): TGTGCCAGCACTCCACAGAACAGGGCGCCCTTTACCTTC.

This clonotype was observed many times. The chain is built from TRBV18 and TRBJ2-7; D not certain. CDR3 length: 12 residues. Trimming removed 2 bases at V and 6 bases at J, with 8 bases between. The germline CDR1 and CDR2 sequences are KGHSH and LQKENI. The CDR3 sequence is CASSPSSREQYF. The CDR3 DNA sequence: TGTGCCAGCTCACCAAGTAGCCGCGAGCAGTACTTC.

This clonotype was found many times. The chain couples TRBV11-2 to TRBJ2-7; 9 nucleotides align to TRBD1. The CDR3 totals 17 residues. With V trimmed by 6 bases and J by 0 bases, 12 bases remained unmatched. The germline V gene encodes CDR1 SGHAT and CDR2 FQNNGV. CDR3 in DNA: TGTGCCAGCAGATCGACAGGGGGACGGACGAGCTCCTACGAGCAGTACTTC. This translates into CASRSTGGRTSSYEQYF.

This clonotype was recorded a few times. The J gene is TRBJ2-1, the V gene TRBV30; D remains unclear. This CDR3 region has 14 residues. The germline gives CDR1 GTSNPN, CDR2 SVGIG (reference sequence). Deletions cut 5 bases from V and 5 bases from J, with 16 bases between. For the CDR3, the DNA is TGTGCCTGGGGCCAAGGGCAGGCCGACAATGAGCAGTTCTTC. It specifies CAWGQGQADNEQFF.

This clonotype was observed many times. V and J are TRBV20-1 and TRBJ2-5; 8 positions agree with TRBD2. The J segment lost 0 bases and the V segment lost 5 bases, leaving 8 bases of the junction unmatched. Germline V lookup: CDR1 DFQATT, CDR2 SNEGSKA (reference sequence). The CDR3 runs 15 residues. The CDR3: CSASTSGSYQETQYF. The CDR3 DNA sequence: TGCAGTGCTTCCACAAGCGGGAGTTACCAAGAGACCCAGTACTTC.

CDR3 in amino acids: CASSSSRPYGYTF. CDR3 nucleotide sequence: TGTGCCAGCAGTTCCTCACGACCTTATGGCTACACCTTC. This rearrangement joins TRBV28 to TRBJ1-2; D not resolved. CDR1 is MDHEN and CDR2 is SYDVKM in the germline V gene. The CDR3 has 13 residues. V lost 4 bases and J 5 bases, leaving 11 bases between the germline ends.

This clonotype was recorded at least ten times. The J gene is TRBJ2-5, the V gene TRBV18, with D unclear. CDR3 length equals 13 residues. Germline V gene data show CDR1 as KGHSH and CDR2 as LQKENI. The V end was cut by 2 bases, the J end by 3 bases, with 7 bases between. The CDR3 DNA reads TGTGCCAGCTCACCAACGTCGAAAGAGACCCAGTACTTC. Translating gives CASSPTSKETQYF.

The genes are TRBV10-3 and TRBJ2-3; 8 bases fit TRBD2. The CDR3 consists of 17 residues. Trimming at V came to 6 bases and at J to 2 bases, leaving 13 bases not matched to a gene. Germline lookup yields CDR1 ENHRY and CDR2 SYGVKD. The CDR3: CAIRHKGLAGSTDTQYF. The CDR3 DNA sequence: TGTGCCATCAGACATAAGGGGCTAGCGGGTTCCACAGATACGCAGTATTTT.